The 28 T cell receptor beta chains below come from one sample, sequenced in a study of blood T cells in healthy people across ages. A J-beta primer mix and a sample-barcoded 5' primer were used in a second PCR of roughly 7 to 12 cycles. TCRdb re-called the 5' RACE reads with MiXCR, one entry per CDR3 protein. The sample gives 600,000 to 1,000,000 distinct CDR3 sequences, roughly 25% of which show up once; approximately 3.7% is in the top ten. These data also featured in a second study, about T cells of mothers and their children.

The sample consisted of blood. These receptors all come from a boy younger than 18 in good health.

A few counts support this clonotype. The chain recombines TRBV7-8 with TRBJ2-5; D perhaps matches TRBD2 (7 bases). Germline V gene lookup returns CDR1 SGHVS and CDR2 FQNEAQ. This CDR3 spans 17 amino acids. Trimming took 1 base from V and 4 from J, leaving 19 bases between them. The DNA of the CDR3 is TGTGCCAGCAGCTTAGGCACTCGCGGGGGCGTAGGAGAGACCCAGTACTTC. This gives the protein CASSLGTRGGVGETQYF. Full variable domain (remainder filled in from reference TRBV7-8 and TRBJ2-5): GAGVSQSPRYKVAKRGQDVALRCDPISGHVSLFWYQQALGQGPEFLTYFQNEAQLDKSGLPSDRFFAERPEGSVSTLKIQRTQQEDSAVYLCASSLGTRGGVGETQYFGPGTRLLVL.

In this sample, this clonotype turned up a few times. This rearrangement joins TRBV20-1 to TRBJ2-7, with 10 positions matching TRBD2. Germline V gene data show CDR1 as DFQATT and CDR2 as SNEGSKA (reference sequence). The trim removed 0 bases at V and 0 bases at J, leaving 8 bases unmatched. This CDR3 is 17 amino acids long. CDR3 sequence reads: CSARERGLAVSSYEQYF. In nucleotides, the CDR3 is TGCAGTGCTAGAGAGCGCGGACTAGCGGTGAGCTCCTACGAGCAGTACTTC.

The chain carries TRBV7-3 and TRBJ2-7; no clear D gene. From germline, CDR1 is SGHTA and CDR2 FQGTGA. The CDR3 consists of 14 residues. Trimming shortened V by 1 base and J by 13 bases, and 20 bases separated the two germline ends. CDR3 bases: TGTGCCAGCAGCTTAATCCCTCGGGCCTCCAGTAAATACTTC. Protein sequence: CASSLIPRASSKYF.

This clonotype was seen once. The CDR3: CASRPDSEETQYF. CDR3 nucleotide sequence: TGTGCCAGCAGACCCGACAGCGAGGAGACCCAGTACTTC. This rearrangement joins TRBV2 to TRBJ2-5; tentative D call: TRBD1 (5 bases). The V gene lost 6 bases and the J gene lost 5 bases, with 13 bases spanning the gap. The CDR3 sequence is 13 residues long. Germline CDR1 reads SNHLY; CDR2 reads FYNNEI.

This clonotype occurred a few times. V is TRBV12-5 and J is TRBJ1-1; D ambiguous. The CDR3 is made up of 14 amino acids. Germline V lookup: CDR1 LGHNT, CDR2 FRNRAP. The ends were cut back, 6 bases at V and 1 base at J, with 12 bases in the middle. The CDR3: CASGPGLENTEAFF. The DNA of the CDR3 is TGTGCTAGTGGGCCCGGACTGGAGAACACTGAAGCTTTCTTT.

This clonotype was picked up a small number of times. The J gene is TRBJ2-2, the V gene TRBV10-3, with TRBD2 as a possible D gene (6 bases). The CDR3 runs 15 residues. CDR1 ENHRY and CDR2 SYGVKD come from the germline V gene. The V gene lost 6 bases and the J gene lost 1 base, with 12 bases spanning the gap. CDR3 DNA sequence: TGTGCCATCAGACCGGGACTTGAGAACACCGGGGAGCTGTTTTTT. Amino acids: CAIRPGLENTGELFF.

This rearrangement joins TRBV7-2 to TRBJ2-5; weak D call: TRBD1 (5 bases). Germline V gives CDR1 SGHTA, CDR2 FQGNSA. The CDR3 runs 14 residues. With 2 bases removed from V and 5 bases from J, the gap between germline ends came to 12 bases. The CDR3 sequence: CASSLPKGAETQYF. The CDR3 DNA reads TGTGCCAGCAGCTTACCTAAAGGGGCGGAGACCCAGTACTTC.

This clonotype has a handful of counts. The rearrangement joins TRBV7-9 to TRBJ1-1; the D gene is possibly TRBD1 (5 bases). CDR1 SEHNR and CDR2 FQNEAQ come from the germline V gene (reference sequence). The ends were cut back, 3 bases at V and 7 bases at J, with 9 bases in the middle. This CDR3 region has 12 residues. CDR3 coding DNA: TGTGCCAGCAGCTTGGACAATTTTGAAGCTTTCTTT. Its protein is CASSLDNFEAFF.

In this sample, this clonotype turned up many times. The V call is TRBV4-3, the J call TRBJ1-1, with D perhaps matching TRBD1 (5 bases). V lost 0 bases to trimming and J lost 0 bases, with 8 bases between them. The CDR3 spans 15 residues. Germline values: CDR1 LGHNA, CDR2 YSLEER. The CDR3 sequence: CASSQDPGVNTEAFF. In DNA, the CDR3 is TGCGCCAGCAGCCAAGATCCGGGGGTGAACACTGAAGCTTTCTTT.

Ten or more counts support this clonotype. This sequence joins TRBV6-5 and TRBJ2-3, with 9 bases lining up with TRBD2. The V gene's germline CDR1 is MNHEY and CDR2 SVGAGI. CDR3 length: 15 amino acids. V was pared by 0 bases and J by 4 bases, with 2 bases of the junction left unmatched. The CDR3 DNA is TGTGCCAGCAGTTACTCCGGACTAGCGTCAGATACGCAGTATTTT. Translating gives CASSYSGLASDTQYF.

The chain carries TRBV9 and TRBJ2-3, with D possibly being TRBD1 or TRBD2 (5 bases each). CDR3 length equals 12 residues. Trimming left V 3 bases short and J 5 bases short, with 7 bases between. Germline V CDR1 and CDR2: SGDLS, YYNGEE. CDR3 sequence reads: CASSAGRDTQYF. In DNA form, the CDR3 reads TGTGCCAGCAGCGCAGGGAGAGATACGCAGTATTTT. The full variable domain, in which reference TRBV9 and TRBJ2-3 provide the parts outside the CDR3, is DSGVTQTPKHLITATGQRVTLRCSPRSGDLSVYWYQQSLDQGLQFLIQYYNGEERAKGNILERFSAQQFPDLHSELNLSSLELGDSALYFCASSAGRDTQYFGPGTRLTVL.

This clonotype appeared a few times. V is TRBV20-1 and J is TRBJ2-4; D could derive from TRBD1 or TRBD2 (5 bases each). Trimming pared 5 bases from V and 5 bases from J, leaving 13 bases between. CDR3 length equals 13 residues. Germline CDR1 and CDR2: DFQATT and SNEGSKA (reference sequence). The CDR3 spells CSAARDAQNIQYF. CDR3 nucleotide sequence: TGCAGTGCTGCCCGGGACGCCCAAAACATTCAGTACTTC.

The table lists this clonotype with a few counts. The V and J genes are TRBV7-8 and TRBJ1-6; no clear D gene. Germline lookup yields CDR1 SGHVS and CDR2 FQNEAQ. The CDR3 runs to 12 residues. V dropped 5 bases and J dropped 7 bases, with 6 bases sitting between them. CDR3: CASSRINSPLHF. The DNA of the CDR3 is TGTGCCAGCAGCCGAATCAATTCACCCCTCCACTTT.

CDR3 loop: CASSPPGEIYEQYF. CDR3 sequence (DNA): TGTGCCAGCAGCCCGCCCGGGGAAATCTACGAGCAGTACTTC. The chain has TRBV7-9 and TRBJ2-7; D is possibly TRBD2 (5 bases). The CDR3 consists of 14 residues. Germline assignment: CDR1 SEHNR and CDR2 FQNEAQ (reference sequence). V lost 5 bases, J lost 3 bases, and 14 bases lay in between.

The chain uses TRBV7-3 and TRBJ2-3, with 12 bases fitting TRBD1. Germline CDR1 reads SGHTA; CDR2 reads FQGTGA. This CDR3 comprises 15 residues. The junction had 3 bases not matched to a gene; V was cut back by 2 bases and J by 6 bases. The CDR3 loop reads CASSLGTGGRDTQYF. CDR3 bases: TGTGCCAGCAGCTTAGGGACAGGGGGCAGGGATACGCAGTATTTT.

To note about this clonotype: The conserved closing phenylalanine or tryptophan is absent in this CDR3, likely reflecting a read error. The DNA is left out, because the CDR3 cannot be placed on it with certainty; the CDR3 is given as TCRdb lists it. The gene calls are TRBV7-2 and TRBJ1-4. The CDR3 is 9 residues long, counting both termini. The germline V gene has CDR1 SGHTA and CDR2 FQGNSA. The CDR3 protein is CASSSATRL.

V gene TRBV24-1 combines with J gene TRBJ2-1, with TRBD1 matching 8 bases. The length of the CDR3 is 15 residues. J was trimmed by 7 bases and V by 4 bases; bases with no gene match: 8. Germline assignment: CDR1 KGHDR and CDR2 SFDVKD. This CDR3 is CATSDPGQGLNEQFF. The CDR3, as DNA: TGTGCCACCAGTGACCCCGGACAGGGTTTGAATGAGCAGTTCTTC.

The V gene is TRBV7-2, the J gene TRBJ2-7; possibly TRBD1 for D (6 bases). Trimming shortened V by 5 bases and J by 7 bases, and 18 bases separated the two germline ends. This CDR3 is 14 amino acids long. The V gene's germline CDR1 is SGHTA and CDR2 FQGNSA. CDR3 sequence reads: CASSKGQSAREQYF. CDR3 in DNA: TGTGCCAGCAGCAAAGGACAGTCGGCCAGGGAGCAGTACTTC.

The chain carries TRBV20-1 and TRBJ2-7, with D possibly being TRBD1 (5 bases). Trimming took off 0 bases at V and 2 bases at J, with 14 bases between the two ends. The CDR3 consists of 15 residues. The germline V gene encodes CDR1 DFQATT and CDR2 SNEGSKA (reference sequence). The CDR3 reads CSARDPGHSAYEQYF. The CDR3 DNA follows: TGCAGTGCTAGAGATCCAGGACACTCGGCCTACGAGCAGTACTTC.

This clonotype was recorded once. The J gene is TRBJ2-7, the V gene TRBV15; TRBD1 might be the D (5 bases). Trimming took 1 base from V and 5 from J, leaving 9 bases between them. Germline assignment: CDR1 LNHNV and CDR2 YYDKDF (reference sequence). This CDR3 has 13 residues. CDR3 nucleotide sequence: TGTGCCACCAGCAGAGTTAGGGGCGACGAGCAGTACTTC. It is translated as CATSRVRGDEQYF.

This clonotype was observed a few times. The DNA for the CDR3 is TGTGCCAGCAGCCGGAGGGGGGGGCAGGAAAAACTGTTTTTT. Translated: CASSRRGGQEKLFF. This chain connects TRBV7-9 to TRBJ1-4, with D possibly TRBD1 on 6 matching bases. CDR1 is SEHNR, CDR2 FQNEAQ, per germline (reference sequence). Deletions cut 5 bases from V and 8 bases from J, with 15 bases between. This CDR3 contains 14 residues.

The chain recombines TRBV28 with TRBJ1-2; D unresolved. The CDR3 is 13 residues long. Trimming pared 4 bases from V and 6 bases from J, leaving 12 bases between. Per germline, CDR1 MDHEN and CDR2 SYDVKM. This chain's CDR3 is CASSSTPGDGYTF. The CDR3 nucleotides are TGTGCCAGCAGTTCCACCCCCGGGGATGGCTACACCTTC.

The chain has TRBV29-1 and TRBJ2-2; D remains ambiguous. The V gene's germline CDR1 is SQVTM and CDR2 ANQGSEA. Trimming cost V 5 bases and J 0 bases, with 4 bases left between them. The CDR3 has 12 residues. The CDR3 reads CSVYPNTGELFF. The DNA of the CDR3 is TGCAGCGTTTATCCGAACACCGGGGAGCTGTTTTTT.

This clonotype was counted between two and nine times. The rearrangement joins TRBV4-3 to TRBJ2-1; 11 nucleotides line up with TRBD2. The last part of the DNA fits TRBJ2-7 better; the J call may be wrong. The CDR3 runs to 15 residues. CDR1 and CDR2 from the germline V gene are LGHNA and YSLEER. As DNA, the CDR3 is TGCGCCAGCAGCCAAGACCCTAGCGGGAGGTTCGAGCAGTACTTC. Its protein is CASSQDPSGRFEQYF.

This chain connects TRBV14 to TRBJ2-3; D is unclear. This CDR3 contains 14 residues. The germline V gene has CDR1 SGHDN and CDR2 FVKESK. The ends were cut back, 1 base at V and 6 bases at J, with 11 bases in the middle. The CDR3 nucleotides read TGTGCCAGCAGCCAAGGATTATGGATGGATACGCAGTATTTT. This gives the protein CASSQGLWMDTQYF.

This clonotype was counted a few times. The rearrangement uses TRBV11-2 and TRBJ2-1; 7 bases map to TRBD2. The CDR3 runs 15 residues. Germline loops: CDR1 SGHAT, CDR2 FQNNGV. Trimming cost V 0 bases and J 7 bases; bases outside gene matches: 6. The CDR3 region is CASSLEGSGWNEQFF. The DNA for the CDR3 is TGTGCCAGCAGCTTAGAGGGTAGCGGGTGGAATGAGCAGTTCTTC.

This clonotype was detected only a few times. V usage is TRBV5-1 and J usage is TRBJ2-5; D perhaps matches TRBD1 (6 bases). Trimming left V 1 base short and J 2 bases short, with 12 bases between. The germline CDR1 and CDR2 sequences are SGHRS and YFSETQ. The CDR3 runs 15 residues. For the CDR3, the DNA is TGCGCCAGCAGCTTGAGGCCAGGGGATCAAGAGACCCAGTACTTC. Encoded protein: CASSLRPGDQETQYF.

Details on this clonotype: The germline gene is not matched at one end of the junction; a read error may be the cause. V gene TRBV6-6 combines with J gene TRBJ1-2; a weak D match, TRBD1 (6 bases). This CDR3 spans 13 amino acids. From germline, CDR1 is MNHNY and CDR2 SVGAGI (reference sequence). The CDR3 bases are TGTGCCGGCAGCTTACAGGGTGACGATGGCTACACCTTC. It encodes CAGSLQGDDGYTF.